This T cell receptor (beta chain) was sequenced for a study of blood T cell repertoires in COVID-19. For the study at large: The origin of the acute and convalescent COVID-19 samples was the United States, Italy and Spain.

As originally analysed: Reference gene primers were amplified, and this amplification served to estimate nucleated cell counts. Clones were read by immunoSEQ multiplex PCR, and TCRdb kept only the in-frame ones, dropping some. V, J and clone size derive from that table, while D and trimming were established from the DNA sequence. The table includes about 200,000 clones, 65% to 85% detected once. The length of the CDR3 is 13 residues. The germline gives CDR1 MNHEY, CDR2 SVGAGI. The genes are TRBV6-5 and TRBJ2-2, with 8 bases lining up with TRBD1. What was sequenced was PBMCs or T cells enriched from blood (not recorded which). The source of this sequence is a man between 40 and 49 years old who had recovered from COVID-19. The CDR3 DNA reads TGTACCTCGACAGGGGCCAACACCGGGGAGCTGTTTTTT. Its translation is CTSTGANTGELFF.